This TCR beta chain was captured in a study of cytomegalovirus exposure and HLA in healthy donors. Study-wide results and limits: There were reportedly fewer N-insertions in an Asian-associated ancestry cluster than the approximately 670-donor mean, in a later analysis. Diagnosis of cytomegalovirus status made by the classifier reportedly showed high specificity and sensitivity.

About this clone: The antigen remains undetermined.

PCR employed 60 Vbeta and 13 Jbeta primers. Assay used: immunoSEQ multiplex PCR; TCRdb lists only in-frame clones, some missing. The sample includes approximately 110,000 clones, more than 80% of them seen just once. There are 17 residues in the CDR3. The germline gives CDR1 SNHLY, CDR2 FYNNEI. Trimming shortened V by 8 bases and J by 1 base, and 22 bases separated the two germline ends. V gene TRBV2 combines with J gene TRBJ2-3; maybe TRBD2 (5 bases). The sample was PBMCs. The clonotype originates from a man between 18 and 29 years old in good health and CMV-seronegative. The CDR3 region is CASEDPLAGPGTDTQYF. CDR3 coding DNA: TGTGCCAGCGAAGACCCCCTGGCGGGTCCGGGCACAGATACGCAGTATTTT.